The 16 T cell receptor beta chains below all came from one sample that was sequenced in a study of cytomegalovirus exposure and HLA in healthy donors. 13 Jbeta primers and 60 Vbeta primers were used for the PCR. Profiling relied on immunoSEQ multiplex PCR, and the TCRdb table lists in-frame clones only, not all of them. This table holds about 140,000 clones, approximately 61% found once. What was sequenced was PBMCs. Receptor source: a human donor in good health.

The CDR3 coding sequence is TGTGCCAGTTCCGGCCGGGCGGGTAGCGGGAGTTCCTACAATGAGCAGTTCTTC. Amino acid sequence: CASSGRAGSGSSYNEQFF. This chain uses TRBV28 with TRBJ2-1; 9 positions agree with TRBD2. CDR1 is MDHEN, CDR2 SYDVKM, per germline. This CDR3 is 18 amino acids long. Trimming at V came to 9 bases and at J to 1 base, leaving 16 bases not matched to a gene. Complete variable domain (other parts from reference TRBV28 and TRBJ2-1): DVKVTQSSRYLVKRTGEKVFLECVQDMDHENMFWYRQDPGLGLRLIYFSYDVKMKEKGDIPEGYSVSREKKERFSLILESASTNQTSMYLCASSGRAGSGSSYNEQFFGPGTRLTVL.

This clone was detected only a few times. The V and J genes are TRBV6-1 and TRBJ2-7; TRBD2 matches at 9 bases. The CDR3 runs 16 residues. The junction had 7 bases not matched to a gene; V was cut back by 1 base and J by 3 bases. CDR1 is MNHNS and CDR2 is SASEGT in the germline V gene. The CDR3 protein is CASSEGGASGIYEQYF. The CDR3 nucleotides read TGTGCCAGCAGTGAAGGGGGGGCTAGCGGGATCTACGAGCAGTACTTC.

The V and J genes are TRBV21-1 and TRBJ2-2; the table gives TRBD1 as D, unverified against the DNA. TRBV21-1 has pseudogene status. This CDR3 spans 15 amino acids. The CDR3 region is CASSKARQRTGELFF. Here the CDR3 DNA reads TGTGCCAGCAGCAAAGCGAGACAGCGCACCGGGGAGCTGTTTTTT.

This chain uses TRBV28 with TRBJ1-5; D uncertain. V was clipped by 8 bases and J by 0 bases, with 8 bases between them. The germline V gene has CDR1 MDHEN and CDR2 SYDVKM. This CDR3 spans 13 amino acids. DNA for the CDR3: TGTGCCAGCGAGGAAGTTAGCAATCAGCCCCAGCATTTT. The encoded protein is CASEEVSNQPQHF.

This rearrangement joins TRBV19 to TRBJ2-2; tentative D call: TRBD2 (6 bases). CDR1 and CDR2 from the germline V gene are LNHDA and SQIVND (reference sequence). The CDR3 sequence is 16 residues long. V lost 6 bases to trimming and J lost 5 bases, with 19 bases between them. CDR3 sequence: CASSIETGRDTGELFF. The DNA of the CDR3 is TGTGCCAGTAGCATTGAAACCGGGAGAGATACCGGGGAGCTGTTTTTT.

The chain links TRBV10-3 to TRBJ1-4, with 9 nucleotides matching TRBD1. This CDR3 region has 16 residues. J lost 10 bases, V lost 0 bases, and 9 bases had no gene match. CDR1 ENHRY and CDR2 SYGVKD come from the germline V gene. CDR3 amino acids: CAISESEQGAGGKLFF. CDR3 nucleotides: TGTGCCATCAGTGAGTCCGAACAGGGGGCAGGAGGAAAACTGTTTTTT.

With regard to this clone: Distinct nucleotide sequences in the sample also encode this CDR3. The chain has TRBV7-2 and TRBJ2-3; D is possibly TRBD1 (6 bases). Trimming left V 4 bases short and J 6 bases short, with 14 bases between. The CDR3 runs to 14 residues. In germline, CDR1 is SGHTA, CDR2 FQGNSA. The CDR3 protein is CASSSGTSPDTQYF. The CDR3 nucleotides read TGTGCCAGCAGCTCAGGGACATCTCCGGATACGCAGTATTTT.

The gene calls are TRBV18 and TRBJ2-7; 14 nucleotides line up with TRBD2. Germline V gene data show CDR1 as KGHSH and CDR2 as LQKENI. The CDR3 runs 16 residues. With 5 bases clipped from V and 6 bases from J, the junction kept 9 bases outside the gene matches. DNA of the CDR3: TGTGCCAGCTCAAACCCCGGGACTAGCGGGAGAGGCGAGCAGTACTTC. Translated, it gives CASSNPGTSGRGEQYF.

CDR3 amino acids: CASSLVGDNEQFF. CDR3 DNA: TGTGCCAGCAGCTTGGTGGGAGACAATGAGCAGTTCTTC. The chain combines TRBV5-4 with TRBJ2-1; D might be TRBD2 (5 bases). V was pared by 0 bases and J by 5 bases, with 6 bases between. The CDR3 length is 13 residues. The germline gives CDR1 SGHNT, CDR2 YYREEE (reference sequence).

The rearrangement joins TRBV5-6 to TRBJ1-4, with D perhaps TRBD1 (5 bases). Germline V gene lookup returns CDR1 SGHDT and CDR2 YYEEEE. There are 15 residues in the CDR3. Trimming removed 2 bases at V and 3 bases at J, with 11 bases between. CDR3 loop: CASSLGQGPNEKLFF. CDR3 DNA sequence: TGTGCCAGCAGCTTAGGGCAGGGTCCTAATGAAAAACTGTTTTTT.

V and J are TRBV28 and TRBJ2-3, with unresolved D. Germline CDR1 and CDR2: MDHEN and SYDVKM. V was pared by 5 bases and J by 0 bases, with 12 bases between. The length of the CDR3 is 15 residues. The CDR3: CASSGYGVSTDTQYF. CDR3 bases: TGTGCCAGCAGTGGATACGGAGTTAGCACAGATACGCAGTATTTT.

The V and J genes are TRBV19 and TRBJ1-5; D possibly corresponds to TRBD1 (6 bases). The CDR3 covers 14 residues. The V end was cut by 4 bases, the J end by 4 bases, with 11 bases between. Germline CDR1 and CDR2: LNHDA and SQIVND (reference sequence). The CDR3 loop reads CASSRDTLNQPQHF. The CDR3, as DNA: TGTGCCAGTAGTAGGGACACCCTAAATCAGCCCCAGCATTTT.

The rearrangement links TRBV2 to TRBJ2-7, with 7 bases lining up with TRBD2. The germline CDR1 and CDR2 sequences are SNHLY and FYNNEI. V was pared by 3 bases and J by 1 base, with 9 bases of the junction left unmatched. This CDR3 comprises 16 residues. The CDR3 sequence is CASSEVAGLHSYEQYF. DNA for the CDR3: TGTGCCAGCAGTGAGGTGGCGGGACTACATTCCTACGAGCAGTACTTC.

The chain joins TRBV29-1 to TRBJ2-1; 8 nucleotides agree with TRBD2. The V and J ends lost 6 bases and 10 bases, in that order; junction bases with no gene match: 14. CDR3 length: 14 residues. CDR1 SQVTM and CDR2 ANQGSEA come from the germline V gene. The CDR3 here is CSVDTPPGGREQFF. CDR3 coding DNA: TGCAGCGTCGACACCCCCCCGGGGGGGCGGGAGCAGTTCTTC.

This chain uses TRBV29-1 with TRBJ1-1; weak D call: TRBD1 (5 bases). Germline lookup yields CDR1 SQVTM and CDR2 ANQGSEA. V lost 6 bases and J lost 1, with 21 bases in between. The CDR3 contains 16 residues. DNA of the CDR3: TGCAGCGTGCCAAAGGGAGGGGCTCGCGGGAACACTGAAGCTTTCTTT. It translates to CSVPKGGARGNTEAFF.

The V call is TRBV5-1, the J call TRBJ2-3, with 16 bases matching TRBD2. This CDR3 has 19 residues. The V segment lost 6 bases and the J segment 3 bases; nucleotides outside the gene matches: 13. CDR1 is SGHRS and CDR2 is YFSETQ in the germline V gene. The CDR3 loop reads CASTSSPGLAGGPTDTQYF. CDR3 sequence (DNA): TGCGCCAGCACGTCATCTCCGGGACTAGCGGGAGGGCCGACAGATACGCAGTATTTT.